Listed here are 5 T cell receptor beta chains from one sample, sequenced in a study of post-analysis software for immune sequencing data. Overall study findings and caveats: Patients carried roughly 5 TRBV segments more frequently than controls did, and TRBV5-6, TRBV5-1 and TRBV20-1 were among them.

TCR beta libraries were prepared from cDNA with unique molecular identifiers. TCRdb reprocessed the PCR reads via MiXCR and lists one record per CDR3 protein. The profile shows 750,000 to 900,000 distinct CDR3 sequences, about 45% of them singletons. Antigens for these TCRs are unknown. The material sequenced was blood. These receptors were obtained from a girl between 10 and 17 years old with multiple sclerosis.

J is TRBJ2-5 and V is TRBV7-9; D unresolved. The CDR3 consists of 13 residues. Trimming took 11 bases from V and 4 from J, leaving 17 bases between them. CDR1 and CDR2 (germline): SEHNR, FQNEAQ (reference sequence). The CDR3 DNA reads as TGTGCCCATGGAGTAAGTCCGTCAGAGACCCAGTACTTC. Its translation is CAHGVSPSETQYF.

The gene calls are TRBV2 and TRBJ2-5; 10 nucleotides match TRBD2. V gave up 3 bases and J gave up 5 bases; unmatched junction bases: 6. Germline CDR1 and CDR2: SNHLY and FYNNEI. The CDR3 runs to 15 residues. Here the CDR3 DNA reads TGTGCCAGCAGTGAGATACTAGCGGGACTGGAGACCCAGTACTTC. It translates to CASSEILAGLETQYF.

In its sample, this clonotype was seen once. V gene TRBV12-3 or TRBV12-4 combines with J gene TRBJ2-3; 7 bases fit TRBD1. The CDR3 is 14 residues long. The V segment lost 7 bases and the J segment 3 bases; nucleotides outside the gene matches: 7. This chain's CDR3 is CASNRDSETDTQYF. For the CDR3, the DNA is TGTGCCAGCAACCGGGACAGCGAAACAGATACGCAGTATTTT.

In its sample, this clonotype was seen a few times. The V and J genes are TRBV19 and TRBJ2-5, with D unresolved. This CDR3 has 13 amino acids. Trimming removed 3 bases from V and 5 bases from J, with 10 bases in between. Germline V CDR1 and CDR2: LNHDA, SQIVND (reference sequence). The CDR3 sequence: CASSMWPTETQYF. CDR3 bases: TGTGCCAGTAGTATGTGGCCTACCGAGACCCAGTACTTC.

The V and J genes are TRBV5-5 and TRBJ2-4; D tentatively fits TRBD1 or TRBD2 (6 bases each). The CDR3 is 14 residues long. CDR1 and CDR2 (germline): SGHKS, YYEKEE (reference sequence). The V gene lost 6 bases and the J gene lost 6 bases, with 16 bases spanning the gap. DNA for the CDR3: TGTGCCAGCACCCCAGGAGGGACAACAAACATTCAGTACTTC. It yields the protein CASTPGGTTNIQYF.